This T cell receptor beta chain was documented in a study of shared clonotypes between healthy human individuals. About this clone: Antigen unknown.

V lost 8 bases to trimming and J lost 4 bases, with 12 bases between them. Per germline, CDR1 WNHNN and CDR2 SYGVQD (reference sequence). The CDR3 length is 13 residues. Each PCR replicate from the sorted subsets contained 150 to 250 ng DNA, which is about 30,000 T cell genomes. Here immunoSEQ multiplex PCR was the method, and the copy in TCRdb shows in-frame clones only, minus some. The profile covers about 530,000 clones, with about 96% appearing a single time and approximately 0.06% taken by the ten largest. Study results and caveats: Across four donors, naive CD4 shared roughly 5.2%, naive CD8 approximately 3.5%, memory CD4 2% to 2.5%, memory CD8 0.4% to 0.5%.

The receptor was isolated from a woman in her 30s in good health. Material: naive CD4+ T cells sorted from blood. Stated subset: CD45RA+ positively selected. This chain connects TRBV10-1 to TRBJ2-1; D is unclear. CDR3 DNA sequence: TGCGCCAGCTCCCCGAATCCTTACAATGAGCAGTTCTTC. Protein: CASSPNPYNEQFF.